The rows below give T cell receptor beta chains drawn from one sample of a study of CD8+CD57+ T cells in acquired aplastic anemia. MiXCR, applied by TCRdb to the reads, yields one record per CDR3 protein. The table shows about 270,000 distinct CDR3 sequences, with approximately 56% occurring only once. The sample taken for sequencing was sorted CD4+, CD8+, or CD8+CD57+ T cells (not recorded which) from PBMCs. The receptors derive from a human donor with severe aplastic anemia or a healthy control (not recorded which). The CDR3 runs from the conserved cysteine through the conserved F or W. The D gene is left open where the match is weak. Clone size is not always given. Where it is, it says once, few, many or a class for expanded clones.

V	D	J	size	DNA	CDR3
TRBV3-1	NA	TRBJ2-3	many	TGTGCCAGCAGCCAAGAAGATACGCAGTATTTT	CASSQEDTQYF
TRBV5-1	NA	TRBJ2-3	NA	TGCGCCAGCAGCGGAGACATTGCGGCAGATACGCAGTATTTT	CASSGDIAADTQYF
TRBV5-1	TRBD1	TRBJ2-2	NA	TGCGCCAGCAGCTTTAGGACAGGGCCCGGGGAGCTGTTTTTT	CASSFRTGPGELFF
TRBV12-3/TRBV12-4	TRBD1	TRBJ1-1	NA	TGTGCCAGCAGACTACAGGGGACGAACACTGAAGCTTTCTTT	CASRLQGTNTEAFF
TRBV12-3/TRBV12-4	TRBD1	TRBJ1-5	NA	TGTGCCAGCAGAGTTTACCCCCGACAGGGCCGCATCAATCAGCCCCAGCATTTT	CASRVYPRQGRINQPQHF
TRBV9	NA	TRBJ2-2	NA	TGTGCCAGCAGCGTCGGGCAGGGGTACACCGGGGAGCTGTTTTTT	CASSVGQGYTGELFF
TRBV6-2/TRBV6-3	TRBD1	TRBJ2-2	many	TGTGCCAGCAGTCGGACAGGGGGATCCGGGGAGCTGTTTTTT	CASSRTGGSGELFF
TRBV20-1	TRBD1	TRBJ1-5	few	TGCAGTGCTAGAGATCCCTCGGGGGGGGGCCGGGACAGGGTAGGTGGGTCCACAGATACGCAGCATTTT	CSARDPSGGGRDRVGGSTDTQHF
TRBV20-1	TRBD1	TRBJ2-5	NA	TGCAGTGCTGGGAGACAGGGTCAAGAGACCCAGTACTTC	CSAGRQGQETQYF
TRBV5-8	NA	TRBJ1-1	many	TGTGCCAGCAGGATAAACCGGGACACTGAAGCTTTCTTT	CASRINRDTEAFF
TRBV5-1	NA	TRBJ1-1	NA	TGCGCCAGCAGCTTGCCTAGTGAGAACACTGAAGCTTTCTTT	CASSLPSENTEAFF
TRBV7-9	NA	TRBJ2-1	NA	TGTGCCAGCAGCTTAGGAGTCTCCTACAATGAGCAGTTCTTC	CASSLGVSYNEQFF
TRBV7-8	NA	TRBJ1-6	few	TGTGCCAGCAGCTTAGAAGTATTAGGTTCACCCCTCCACTTT	CASSLEVLGSPLHF
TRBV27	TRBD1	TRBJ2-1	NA	TGTGCCAGCAGTCGCGGGACAGGGGCCCCTGGGAGGGCGATCCCCGAGCAGTTCTTC	CASSRGTGAPGRAIPEQFF
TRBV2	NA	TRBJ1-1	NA	TGTGCCAGCAGTGATGGACCTACGTCCTCGGCTTTCTTT	CASSDGPTSSAFF
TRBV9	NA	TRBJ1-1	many	TGTGCCAGCAGCGTAGAGGGCAGGGGTTACGCTGAAGCTTTCTTT	CASSVEGRGYAEAFF
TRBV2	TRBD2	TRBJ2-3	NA	TGTGCCAGTAGCGGGAGGCGGGCGGTCACAGATACGCAGTATTTT	CASSGRRAVTDTQYF
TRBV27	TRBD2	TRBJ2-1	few	TGTGCCAGCACCGACGCGGGGGGCCGGGAGAATGAGCAGTTCTTC	CASTDAGGRENEQFF
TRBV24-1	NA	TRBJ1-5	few	TGTGCCACCAGTGTCAGGGGCGCGAGTCAGCCCCAGCATTTT	CATSVRGASQPQHF
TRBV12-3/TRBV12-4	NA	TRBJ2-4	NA	TGTGCCAGCACCAAAGGCGACAGAAGAAACATTCAGTACTTC	CASTKGDRRNIQYF
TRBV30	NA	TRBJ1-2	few	TGTGCCTGGAGTGTACGAGGGGGTAGCTATGGCTACACCTTC	CAWSVRGGSYGYTF
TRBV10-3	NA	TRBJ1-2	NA	TGTGCCATCAGTGAGGGGGCTCAGAACTATGGCTACACCTTC	CAISEGAQNYGYTF
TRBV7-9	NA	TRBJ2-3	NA	TGTGCCAGCAGCCACGCCGGAGATACGCAGTATTTT	CASSHAGDTQYF
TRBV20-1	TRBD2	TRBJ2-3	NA	TGCAGTGCTTCCGAGCGGGAGGGAGTTTATGATACGCAGTATTTT	CSASEREGVYDTQYF
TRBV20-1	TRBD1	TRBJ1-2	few	TGCAGTGCCCCTGACAGGGGTAACTATGGCTACACCTTC	CSAPDRGNYGYTF
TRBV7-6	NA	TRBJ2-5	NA	TGTGCCAGCAGCTCAAGAAACTGGGAGACCCAGTACTTC	CASSSRNWETQYF
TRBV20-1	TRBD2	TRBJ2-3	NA	TGCAGTGCTAGGGAGACTAGCGGGGGTCAAGGAGATACGCAGTATTTT	CSARETSGGQGDTQYF
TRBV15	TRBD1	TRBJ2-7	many	TGTGCCACCAGCGGGGGGGGACAGGGTGGTTTCTACGAGCAGTACTTC	CATSGGGQGGFYEQYF
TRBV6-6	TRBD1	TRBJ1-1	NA	TGTGCCAGCAGTTACGGGACAGGGGAAGCTTTCTTT	CASSYGTGEAFF
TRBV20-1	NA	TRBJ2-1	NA	TGCAGTGCTCGGCAGGCAGGGGGGATTCTTACAGGTGAGCAGATCTTC	CSARQAGGILTGEQIF
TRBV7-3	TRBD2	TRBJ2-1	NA	TGTGCCAGCAGCTTGAGCGGGGGGGCCCATGAGCAGTTCTTC	CASSLSGGAHEQFF
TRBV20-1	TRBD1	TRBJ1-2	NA	TGCAGTGCTAGAGTGTCCGGACAGGACTATGGCTACACCTTC	CSARVSGQDYGYTF
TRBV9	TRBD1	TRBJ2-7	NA	TGTGCCAGCAGCGTAGTAGGACAGGGGACCGAGCAGTACTTC	CASSVVGQGTEQYF
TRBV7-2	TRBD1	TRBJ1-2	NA	TGTGCCAGCAGCAAAGGACAGGGGGCGGAAGGCTACACCTTC	CASSKGQGAEGYTF
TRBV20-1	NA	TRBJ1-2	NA	TGCAGTGGGAGAGACCAAAGGAATCCTAACTATGGCTACACCTTC	CSGRDQRNPNYGYTF
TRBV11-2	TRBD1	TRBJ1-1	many	TGTGCCAGCAGCTTGACCCCGGACAGGTCGGAAGCTTTCTTT	CASSLTPDRSEAFF
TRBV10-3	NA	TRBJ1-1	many	TGTGCCATCACTGAGCAGGGAAGGGGGAACACTGAAGCTTTCTTT	CAITEQGRGNTEAFF
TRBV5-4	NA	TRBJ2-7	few	TGTGCCAGCAGCTTCAGGTCCTACGAGCAGTACTTC	CASSFRSYEQYF
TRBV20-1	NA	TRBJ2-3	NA	TGCAGTGCTAGCTTGGGTAGCGGCTCAGATACGCAGTATTTT	CSASLGSGSDTQYF
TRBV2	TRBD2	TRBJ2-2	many	TGTGCCAGCAGGGTCCCTATAGCGGGGGGTTACACCGGGGAGCTGTTTTTT	CASRVPIAGGYTGELFF
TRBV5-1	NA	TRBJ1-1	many	TGCGCCAGCAGCTTGGAAAATGGATATAACACTGAAGCTTTCTTT	CASSLENGYNTEAFF
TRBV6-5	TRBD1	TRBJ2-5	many	TGTGCCAGCAGTTATAGGACAGGGGGACAAGAGACCCAGTACTTC	CASSYRTGGQETQYF
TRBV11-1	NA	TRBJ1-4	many	TGTGCCAGCAGCCACAGCGGACATTTTACGGCAAAACTGTTTTTT	CASSHSGHFTAKLFF
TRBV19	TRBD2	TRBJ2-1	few	TGTGCCAAATGGGGGGGTGCCTCCTACAATGAGCAGTTCTTC	CAKWGGASYNEQFF
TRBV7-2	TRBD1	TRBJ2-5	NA	TGTGCCAGCAGCGACTCGACAGGGGAGACCCAGTACTTC	CASSDSTGETQYF
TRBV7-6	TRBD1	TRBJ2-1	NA	TGTGCCAGCAGCCCACAGGGGAGAGGCGAGCAGTTCTTC	CASSPQGRGEQFF
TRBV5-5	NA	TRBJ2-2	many	TGTGCCAGCAGCTTAGGAGTTGGGGGGACCGGGGAGCTGTTTTTT	CASSLGVGGTGELFF
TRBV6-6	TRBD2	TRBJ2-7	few	TGTGCCAGCAGTTTTGACAGCGGGAGGTACGAGCAGTACTTC	CASSFDSGRYEQYF
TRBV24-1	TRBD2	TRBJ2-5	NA	TGTGCCACCAGTGGCGGGCTAGCGGGAGTAGAGACCCAGTACTTC	CATSGGLAGVETQYF
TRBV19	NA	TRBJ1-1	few	TGTGCCAGTAGTATAACCGGGGGCACCACTGAAGCTTTCTTT	CASSITGGTTEAFF
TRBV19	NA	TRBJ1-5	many	TGTGCCAGTAGTATGGGAAATCAGCCCCAGCATTTT	CASSMGNQPQHF
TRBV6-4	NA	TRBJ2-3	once	TGTGCCAGCAGTGACTTTGGGGCGGACACAGATACGCAGTATTTT	CASSDFGADTDTQYF
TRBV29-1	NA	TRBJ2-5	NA	TGCAGCGTTGCCCCAAGACACAGCCAAGAGACCCAGTACTTC	CSVAPRHSQETQYF
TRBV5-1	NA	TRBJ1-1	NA	TGCGCCAGCAGCTTCGGGCCCCTGGCAACTGGAGCTTTCTTT	CASSFGPLATGAFF
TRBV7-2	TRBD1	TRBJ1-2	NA	TGTGCCAGCAGCTTGGGACAGGGGGCGCGGGGCTACACCTTC	CASSLGQGARGYTF
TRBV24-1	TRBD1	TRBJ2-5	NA	TGTGCCACCAGTGATTTACAGGGGGCGCGGGAGACCCAGTACTTC	CATSDLQGARETQYF
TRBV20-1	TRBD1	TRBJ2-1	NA	TGCAGTGCCCGCCCTGGACAGGACTACAATGAGCAGTTCTTC	CSARPGQDYNEQFF